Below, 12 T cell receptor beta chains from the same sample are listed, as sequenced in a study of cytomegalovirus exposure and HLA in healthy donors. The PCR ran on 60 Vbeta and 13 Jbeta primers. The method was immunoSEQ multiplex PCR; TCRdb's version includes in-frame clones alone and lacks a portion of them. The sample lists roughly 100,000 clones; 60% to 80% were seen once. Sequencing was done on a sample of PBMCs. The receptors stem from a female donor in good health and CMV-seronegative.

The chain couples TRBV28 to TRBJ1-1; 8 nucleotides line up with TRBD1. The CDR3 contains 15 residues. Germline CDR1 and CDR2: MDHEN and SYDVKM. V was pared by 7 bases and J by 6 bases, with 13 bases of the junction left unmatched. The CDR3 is CASNTFNQGAAEAFF. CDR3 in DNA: TGTGCCAGCAACACTTTTAACCAGGGGGCCGCTGAAGCTTTCTTT.

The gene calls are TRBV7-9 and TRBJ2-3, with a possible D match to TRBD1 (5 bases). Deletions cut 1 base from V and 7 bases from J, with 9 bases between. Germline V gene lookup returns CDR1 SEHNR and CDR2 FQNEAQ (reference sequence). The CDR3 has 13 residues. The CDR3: CASSLVGRNTQYF. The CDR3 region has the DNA TGTGCCAGCAGCTTAGTGGGGCGGAATACGCAGTATTTT.

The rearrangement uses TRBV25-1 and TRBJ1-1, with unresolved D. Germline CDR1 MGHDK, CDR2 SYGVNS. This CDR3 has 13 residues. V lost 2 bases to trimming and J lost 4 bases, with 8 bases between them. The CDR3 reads CASSELTATEAFF. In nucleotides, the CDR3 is TGTGCCAGCAGTGAACTCACAGCCACTGAAGCTTTCTTT.

CDR3 coding DNA: TGTGCCAGCTCATTGGGACTAGCGGGAGGTAGCGACGAGCAGTACTTC. Translated: CASSLGLAGGSDEQYF. The chain links TRBV18 to TRBJ2-7; 15 positions agree with TRBD2. Germline trimming cut 5 bases from V and 5 bases from J; bases unmatched to any gene: 7. In germline, CDR1 is KGHSH, CDR2 LQKENI. CDR3 length: 16 residues.

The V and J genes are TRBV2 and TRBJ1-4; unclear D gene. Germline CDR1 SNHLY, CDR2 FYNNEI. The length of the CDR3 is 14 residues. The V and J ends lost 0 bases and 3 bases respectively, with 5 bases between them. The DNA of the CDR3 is TGTGCCAGCAGTGAAGCTATAGCTAATGAAAAACTGTTTTTT. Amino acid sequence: CASSEAIANEKLFF.

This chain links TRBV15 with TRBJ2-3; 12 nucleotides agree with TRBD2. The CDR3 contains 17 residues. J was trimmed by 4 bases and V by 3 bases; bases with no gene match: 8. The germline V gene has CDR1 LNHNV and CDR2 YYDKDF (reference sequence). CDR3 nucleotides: TGTGCCACCAGCAGCTTAACTAGCGGGAGGACATCAGATACGCAGTATTTT. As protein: CATSSLTSGRTSDTQYF.

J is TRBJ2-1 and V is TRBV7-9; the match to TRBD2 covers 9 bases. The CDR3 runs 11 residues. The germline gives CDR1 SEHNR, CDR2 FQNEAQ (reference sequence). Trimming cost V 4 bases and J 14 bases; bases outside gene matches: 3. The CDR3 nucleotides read TGTGCCAGCAGCTACGGCGGGGGGGAGTTCTTC. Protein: CASSYGGGEFF.

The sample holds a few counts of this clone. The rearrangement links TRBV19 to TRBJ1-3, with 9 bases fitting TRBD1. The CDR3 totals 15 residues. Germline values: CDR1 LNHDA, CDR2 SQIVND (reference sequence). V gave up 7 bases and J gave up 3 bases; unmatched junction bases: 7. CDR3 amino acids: CASTSGTGIGNTIYF. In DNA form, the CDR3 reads TGTGCCAGTACCTCCGGGACAGGGATTGGAAACACCATATATTTT.

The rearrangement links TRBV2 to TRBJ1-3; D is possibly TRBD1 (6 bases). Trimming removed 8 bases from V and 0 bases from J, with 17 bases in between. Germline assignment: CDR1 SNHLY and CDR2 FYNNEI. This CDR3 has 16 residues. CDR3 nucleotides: TGTGCCAGCGAGGGGGGGGCTACCAACTCTGGAAACACCATATATTTT. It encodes CASEGGATNSGNTIYF.

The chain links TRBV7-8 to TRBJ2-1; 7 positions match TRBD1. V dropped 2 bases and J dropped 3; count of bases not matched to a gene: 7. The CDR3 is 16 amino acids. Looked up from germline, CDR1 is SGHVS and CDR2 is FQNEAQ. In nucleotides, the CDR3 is TGTGCCAGCAGCTTAAAAGGGGGCGGTAGCTACAATGAGCAGTTCTTC. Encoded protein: CASSLKGGGSYNEQFF. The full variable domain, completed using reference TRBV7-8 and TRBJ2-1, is GAGVSQSPRYKVAKRGQDVALRCDPISGHVSLFWYQQALGQGPEFLTYFQNEAQLDKSGLPSDRFFAERPEGSVSTLKIQRTQQEDSAVYLCASSLKGGGSYNEQFFGPGTRLTVL.

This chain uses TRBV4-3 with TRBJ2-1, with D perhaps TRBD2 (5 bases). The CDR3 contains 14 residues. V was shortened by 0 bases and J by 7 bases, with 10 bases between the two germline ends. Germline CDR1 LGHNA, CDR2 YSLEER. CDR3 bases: TGCGCCAGCAGCCAAGATTTACTAGTGAATGAGCAGTTCTTC. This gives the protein CASSQDLLVNEQFF.

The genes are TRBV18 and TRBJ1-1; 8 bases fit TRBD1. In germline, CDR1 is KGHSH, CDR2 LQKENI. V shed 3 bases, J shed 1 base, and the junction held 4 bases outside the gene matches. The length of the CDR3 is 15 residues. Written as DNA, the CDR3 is TGTGCCAGCTCACCTCAACAGGGGGGGAACACTGAAGCTTTCTTT. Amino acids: CASSPQQGGNTEAFF.